The text below deals with one T cell receptor (beta chain). The PCR employed 60 Vbeta primers together with 13 Jbeta primers. Libraries were prepared by immunoSEQ multiplex PCR; TCRdb keeps only in-frame clonotypes and omits some of them. Of 85,000 to 95,000 clones detected, roughly three fifths appear once; the ten largest clones hold around 6.3%. Germline CDR1 MNHEY, CDR2 SMNVEV (reference sequence). The CDR3 is 14 residues long. Trimming pared 0 bases from V and 3 bases from J, leaving 7 bases between. The data stem from a study of cytomegalovirus exposure and HLA in healthy donors. The receptor comes from a woman in her thirties in good health and CMV-seronegative. The chain uses TRBV27 and TRBJ2-3, with a possible D match to TRBD2 (5 bases). Material for sequencing was PBMCs. CDR3 amino acids: CASSLSTGTDTQYF. CDR3 DNA sequence: TGTGCCAGCAGTTTATCGACGGGGACAGATACGCAGTATTTT.